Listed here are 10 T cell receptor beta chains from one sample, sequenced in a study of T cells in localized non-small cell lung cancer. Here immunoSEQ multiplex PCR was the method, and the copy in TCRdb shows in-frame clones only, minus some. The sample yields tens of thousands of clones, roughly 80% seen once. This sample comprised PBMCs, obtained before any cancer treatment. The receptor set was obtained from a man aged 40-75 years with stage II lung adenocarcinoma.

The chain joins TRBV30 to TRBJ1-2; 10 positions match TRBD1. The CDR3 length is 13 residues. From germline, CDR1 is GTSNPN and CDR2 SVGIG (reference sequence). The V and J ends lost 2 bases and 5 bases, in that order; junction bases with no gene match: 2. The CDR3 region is CAWSTGQGYGYTF. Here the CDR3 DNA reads TGTGCCTGGAGTACGGGACAGGGGTATGGCTACACCTTC.

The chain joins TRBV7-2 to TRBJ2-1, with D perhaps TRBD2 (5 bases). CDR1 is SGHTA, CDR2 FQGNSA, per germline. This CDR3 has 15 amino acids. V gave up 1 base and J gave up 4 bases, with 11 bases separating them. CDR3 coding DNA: TGTGCCAGCAGCTTAGAGGACTTAATGTACAATGAGCAGTTCTTC. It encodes CASSLEDLMYNEQFF.

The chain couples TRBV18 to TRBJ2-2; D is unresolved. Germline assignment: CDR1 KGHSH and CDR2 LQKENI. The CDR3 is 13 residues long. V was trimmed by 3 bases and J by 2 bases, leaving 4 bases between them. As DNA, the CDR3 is TGTGCCAGCTCACCTCTTAACACCGGGGAGCTGTTTTTT. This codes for CASSPLNTGELFF.

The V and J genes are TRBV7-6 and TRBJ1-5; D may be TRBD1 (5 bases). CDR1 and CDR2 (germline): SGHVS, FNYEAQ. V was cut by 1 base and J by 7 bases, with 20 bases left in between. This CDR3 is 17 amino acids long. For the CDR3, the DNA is TGTGCCAGCAGCTTAGAAGCGGCCCTCCCCGGGGACCAGCCCCAGCATTTT. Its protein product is CASSLEAALPGDQPQHF.

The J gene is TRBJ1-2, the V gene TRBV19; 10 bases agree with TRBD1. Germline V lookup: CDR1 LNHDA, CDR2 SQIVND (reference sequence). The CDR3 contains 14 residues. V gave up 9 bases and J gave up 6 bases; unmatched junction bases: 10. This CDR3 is CASRDRGRGDGYTF. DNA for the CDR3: TGTGCCAGCCGGGACAGGGGTAGAGGCGATGGCTACACCTTC.

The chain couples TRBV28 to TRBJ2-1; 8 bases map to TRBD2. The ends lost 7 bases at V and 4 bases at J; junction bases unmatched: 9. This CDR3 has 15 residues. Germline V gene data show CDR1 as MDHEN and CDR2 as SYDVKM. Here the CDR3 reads CASTRTSLSYNEQFF. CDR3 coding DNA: TGTGCCAGCACCCGGACTAGCCTTTCTTACAATGAGCAGTTCTTC.

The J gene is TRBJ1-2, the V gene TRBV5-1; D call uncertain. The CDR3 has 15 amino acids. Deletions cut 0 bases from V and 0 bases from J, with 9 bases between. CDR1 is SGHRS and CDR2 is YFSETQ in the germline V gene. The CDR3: CASSLDGRANYGYTF. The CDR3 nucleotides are TGCGCCAGCAGCTTGGACGGGAGAGCTAACTATGGCTACACCTTC.

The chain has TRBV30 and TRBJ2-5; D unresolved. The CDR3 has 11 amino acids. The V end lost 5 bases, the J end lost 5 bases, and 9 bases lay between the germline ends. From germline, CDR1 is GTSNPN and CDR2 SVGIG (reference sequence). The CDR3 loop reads CAWGVRETQYF. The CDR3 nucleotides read TGTGCCTGGGGAGTAAGGGAGACCCAGTACTTC.

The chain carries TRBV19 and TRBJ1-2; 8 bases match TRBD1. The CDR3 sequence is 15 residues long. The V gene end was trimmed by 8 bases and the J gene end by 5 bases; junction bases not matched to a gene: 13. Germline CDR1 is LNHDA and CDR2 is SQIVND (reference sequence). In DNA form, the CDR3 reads TGTGCCAGTTCCCCCCCGGGACAGGAAATATATGGCTACACCTTC. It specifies CASSPPGQEIYGYTF.

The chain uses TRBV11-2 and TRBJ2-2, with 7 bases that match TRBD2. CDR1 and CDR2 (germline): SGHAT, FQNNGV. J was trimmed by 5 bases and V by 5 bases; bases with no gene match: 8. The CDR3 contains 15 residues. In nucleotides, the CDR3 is TGTGCCAGCAGCCCATGGGCGGGAGAAACCGGGGAGCTGTTTTTT. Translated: CASSPWAGETGELFF.